A single T cell receptor beta chain is shown here with its context. Produced via immunoSEQ multiplex PCR; TCRdb's table is partial and in-frame only. The sample records 250,000 or so clones, 89% being singletons. This sample is part of a study of blood T cell repertoires in COVID-19. The length of the CDR3 is 15 residues. Germline trimming cut 2 bases from V and 1 base from J; bases unmatched to any gene: 5. CDR1 is GTSNPN and CDR2 is SVGIG in the germline V gene (reference sequence). This TCR came from a woman aged 40 to 49 who had recovered from COVID-19. V is TRBV30 and J is TRBJ1-5; 7 bases are shared with TRBD1. The material sequenced was peripheral blood. In nucleotides, the CDR3 is TGTGCCTGGAGTCCCGGGACAGCCAGCAATCAGCCCCAGCATTTT. Protein sequence: CAWSPGTASNQPQHF. The whole variable domain, remainder taken from reference TRBV30 and TRBJ1-5, is SQTIHQWPATLVQPVGSPLSLECTVEGTSNPNLYWYRQAAGRGLQLLFYSVGIGQISSEVPQNLSASRPQDRQFILSSKKLLLSDSGFYLCAWSPGTASNQPQHFGDGTRLSIL.